The clone carrying this TCR beta chain was detected many times. Its specificity is not known. Previously, flow cytometry had revealed CD8+CD57+ cell expansion in the patients chosen for sequencing. The data are from a study of CD8+CD57+ T cells in acquired aplastic anemia. Overall study results and limits: The study identified around 28 CD8+ CDR3 sequences shared by patients and controls. No significant patient-versus-control difference appeared in CD8+ Simpson's diversity.

Genomic DNA provided the template from which TCR beta VDJ and CDR3 profiles were obtained. MiXCR, run by TCRdb on the reads, gives a single entry per CDR3 protein. The profile shows 400,000 to 600,000 distinct CDR3 sequences, around 30% of them singletons. Between the trimmed V and J ends, which lost 6 bases and 5 bases, there was a span of 19 bases. CDR3 length: 15 residues. Germline-derived CDR1 and CDR2 are SEHNR and FQNEAQ (reference sequence). The sequenced material came from sorted CD4+, CD8+, or CD8+CD57+ T cells (not recorded which) from PBMCs. This TCR derives from a human donor with aplastic anemia. The chain links TRBV7-9 to TRBJ1-2; TRBD1 might be the D (6 bases). The CDR3 DNA reads as TGTGCCAGCAGACCTTCGGGGGGGCGCAGGTATGGCTACACCTTC. Translated, it gives CASRPSGGRRYGYTF.